The T cell receptor beta chain under discussion was sequenced for a study of shared clonotypes between healthy human individuals. Looking at the study overall: Every donor yielded three CD4 naive, three CD4 memory, two CD8 naive and one CD8 memory plate.

Sequencing used immunoSEQ multiplex PCR; TCRdb keeps in-frame clones, though not all of them. Counted here are roughly 2.5 million clones, more than 80% occurring once; the ten biggest clones make up over 0.12%. The V gene lost 6 bases and the J gene lost 1 base, with 8 bases spanning the gap. CDR1 and CDR2 (germline): SGHTA, FQGNSA. This CDR3 has 13 residues. The rearrangement uses TRBV7-2 and TRBJ2-3; the D gene is possibly TRBD2 (5 bases). The sequenced sample consisted of naive CD4+ T cells sorted from blood. Sample subset: CD45RA+ positively selected. This TCR derives from a man aged 18 to 29 in good health. The CDR3 region has the DNA TGTGCCAGCAGACCCGGGGGCACAGATACGCAGTATTTT. This translates into CASRPGGTDTQYF.